A selection of T cell receptor beta chains follows, all from one sample in a study of PD-L1 blockade in urothelial cancer. TCRdb's table, derived via immunoSEQ multiplex PCR, lists solely in-frame clones and lacks some. This table has 70,000 or so clones, 84% appearing once. The source was PBMCs, collected around atezolizumab (anti-PD-L1) treatment. The receptor source for this set is a man between 65 and 79 years old with urothelial cancer. Both conserved end residues are part of each CDR3. A D gene is named only where the DNA matches it firmly. Clone size, where shown, is once, few, many, or a class for clones that have expanded.

cdr3_nt,cdr3_aa,clone_size,d_call,v_call,j_call
TGCAGCGTTGAAGGGGGGACAGGCCCCTACGAGCAGTACTTC,CSVEGGTGPYEQYF,.,TRBD1,TRBV29-1,TRBJ2-7
TGTGCCAGCAGTTTACCGGGACAGGGGACGTGGAGTGACGAGCAGTACTTC,CASSLPGQGTWSDEQYF,.,TRBD1,TRBV28,TRBJ2-7
TGTGCCAGCAGCCCGACAGGAACTGGTGGCTACACCTTC,CASSPTGTGGYTF,.,.,TRBV5-6,TRBJ1-2
TGTGCCAGCAGCTCCCCTAGTGGGAGGGCCCTTCAGATCGGGGAGCTGTTTTTT,CASSSPSGRALQIGELFF,.,TRBD2,TRBV7-9,TRBJ2-2
TGTGCCAGCAGCCCCCTGACTAGTAGCGGGAGCTACGAGCAGTACTTC,CASSPLTSSGSYEQYF,.,TRBD2,TRBV28,TRBJ2-7
TGTGCAAGTCGCTTAGATCGGGGTACTAGCGGGAGTTTCTACAATGAGCAGTTCTTC,CASRLDRGTSGSFYNEQFF,.,.,TRBV12-2,TRBJ2-1
TGTGCCAGCAGCCCCCGGGGGGCCTACGAGCAGTACTTC,CASSPRGAYEQYF,once,TRBD2,TRBV7-9,TRBJ2-7
TGTGCCAGCAGCCACGCCCGCAGGCCCCCCTACGAGCAGTACTTC,CASSHARRPPYEQYF,once,.,TRBV7-2,TRBJ2-7
TGTGCCAGCAGCACAGCGGGAGTCGGCACCGGGGAGCTGTTTTTT,CASSTAGVGTGELFF,few,TRBD2,TRBV7-7,TRBJ2-2
TGTGCCAGCAGTTACGGGACAGGGGCCACCGGGGAGCTGTTTTTT,CASSYGTGATGELFF,.,TRBD1,TRBV6-5,TRBJ2-2
TGCGCCAGCAGCTTGGACCTACTAGTGTACGAGCAGTACTTC,CASSLDLLVYEQYF,.,.,TRBV5-1,TRBJ2-7
TGTGCCAGCACCAACGAAGTGGGGGCGTACGAGCAGTACTTC,CASTNEVGAYEQYF,.,.,TRBV6-5,TRBJ2-7
TGCGCCAGCAGCTTAGCCGGGACTAGCACAGATACGCAGTATTTT,CASSLAGTSTDTQYF,.,.,TRBV5-1,TRBJ2-3
TGCAGCGTTGACAGCGGGAGCTCCTACGAGCAGTACTTC,CSVDSGSSYEQYF,once,TRBD2,TRBV29-1,TRBJ2-7
TGTGCCAGCAGCGAGACTAGCGTCAACGGGCAAGGGCAGTTCTTC,CASSETSVNGQGQFF,.,TRBD2,TRBV5-4,TRBJ2-1
TGTGCCAGTAGTAATTGGGGGGTGGCAGAGACCCAGTACTTC,CASSNWGVAETQYF,.,.,TRBV19,TRBJ2-5
TGCGCCAGCAGCTTGACAGGAACTAGCACAGATACGCAGTATTTT,CASSLTGTSTDTQYF,.,.,TRBV5-1,TRBJ2-3
TGTGCCAGCAGCTTGGCCAACAGGGAGACCCAGTACTTC,CASSLANRETQYF,.,.,TRBV5-6,TRBJ2-5
TGTGCCAGCAGTGAAGTGGGCGTTAGCTCTGGAAACACCATATATTTT,CASSEVGVSSGNTIYF,.,.,TRBV6-1,TRBJ1-3
TGTGCCAGCAGCGTAGGGCGGGAGGACTCCTACGAGCAGTACTTC,CASSVGREDSYEQYF,.,TRBD2,TRBV9,TRBJ2-7
TGTGCCAGCAGGGACCGGGGAACCGGGGAGCTGTTTTTT,CASRDRGTGELFF,.,.,TRBV6-1,TRBJ2-2
TGTGCCAGCTCACCACCTACGTCAGGGGGCGCGAGAAAGGATGAGCAGTTCTTC,CASSPPTSGGARKDEQFF,.,TRBD1,TRBV18,TRBJ2-1
TGCAGCGTTGTGGAGCAGGGTAAGAACACTGAAGCTTTCTTT,CSVVEQGKNTEAFF,once,.,TRBV29-1,TRBJ1-1
TGTGCCAGCAGCCAAGACACCAGCGGTGAGACCCAGTACTTC,CASSQDTSGETQYF,.,.,TRBV4-2,TRBJ2-5
TGCAGCGTTAAACCTAGCGGGAGTTCCGAGCAGTACTTC,CSVKPSGSSEQYF,.,TRBD2,TRBV29-1,TRBJ2-7
TGTGCCAGCAGCATACGATGGGACAGGGGAGAGACCCAGTACTTC,CASSIRWDRGETQYF,.,TRBD1,TRBV2,TRBJ2-5
TGTGCCAGCAGCCAACCGGGGGGGGTCGTCGGACGCAATGAGCAGTTCTTC,CASSQPGGVVGRNEQFF,.,TRBD2,TRBV14,TRBJ2-1
TGTGCCAGCAGCTTAGCGACAGGGGGGGGTGAGCAGTTCTTC,CASSLATGGGEQFF,.,TRBD1,TRBV7-9,TRBJ2-1
TGTGCCAGCAGCGCCGGACAGGGGGTCTCGGGAGAGACCCAGTACTTC,CASSAGQGVSGETQYF,.,TRBD1,TRBV5-4,TRBJ2-5
TGTGCCAGCAGTTTAGGCAGGAACTATGGCTACACCTTC,CASSLGRNYGYTF,.,.,TRBV28,TRBJ1-2
TGCGCCAGCAGCCCTACAGGGACGGACACCGGGGAGCTGTTTTTT,CASSPTGTDTGELFF,.,.,TRBV5-1,TRBJ2-2
TGTGCCAGCAGTGACGGGGGGTCTTACAATCAGCCCCAGCATTTT,CASSDGGSYNQPQHF,few,.,TRBV2,TRBJ1-5
TGCGCCACTGGGCCTCTCGCGCAGGTAACCTACGAGCAGTACTTC,CATGPLAQVTYEQYF,few,.,TRBV10-2,TRBJ2-7
TGTGCCAGCAGCGCCCGCGGGGCCACTTCCACAGATACGCAGTATTTT,CASSARGATSTDTQYF,.,.,TRBV9,TRBJ2-3
TGTGCCAGCAGCGTAGCGGAGGGCACTGAAGCTTTCTTT,CASSVAEGTEAFF,.,.,TRBV9,TRBJ1-1
TGTGCCAGCAGCGGAACAGGGGCGCCTACCGGGGAGCTGTTTTTT,CASSGTGAPTGELFF,few,TRBD1,TRBV9,TRBJ2-2
TGTGCCAGCAGTTTTCGCCAACAGGGATCCGGGGAGCTGTTTTTT,CASSFRQQGSGELFF,.,.,TRBV28,TRBJ2-2
TGTGCCAGCAGCTTTCTCCGCGGGAACCCCTACAATGAGCAGTTCTTC,CASSFLRGNPYNEQFF,.,.,TRBV11-2,TRBJ2-1
TGCGCCAGCAGCTTTGGACAGACTAACTATGGCTACACCTTC,CASSFGQTNYGYTF,once,.,TRBV5-1,TRBJ1-2
TGTGCCACCAGCCCCCGGGACAGGGAGAAGGACGAGCAGTACTTC,CATSPRDREKDEQYF,few,TRBD1,TRBV15,TRBJ2-7
TGTGCCAGCAGCTTAACTGGTCGATTCCGGGATACCGGGGAGCTGTTTTTT,CASSLTGRFRDTGELFF,.,.,TRBV7-3,TRBJ2-2
TGTGCCAGCAGTAAACCCCCTGGGGTAGCGGGGGACAATGAGCAGTTCTTC,CASSKPPGVAGDNEQFF,.,TRBD2,TRBV27,TRBJ2-1
TGTGCCAGCAGTTCGAATGAACATTACTCCTACGAGCAGTACTTC,CASSSNEHYSYEQYF,few,.,TRBV25-1,TRBJ2-7
TGTGCCAGCAGCTCCGGGACAGGGGTCGAAAAACTGTTTTTT,CASSSGTGVEKLFF,few,TRBD1,TRBV27,TRBJ1-4
TGTGCCAGCAGGCGATCCAGGGGATGGGATCAGCCCCAGCATTTT,CASRRSRGWDQPQHF,few,.,TRBV28,TRBJ1-5
TGTGCCAGTCGGGGGAAGGGGGCGGACGACAATGAGCAGTTCTTC,CASRGKGADDNEQFF,.,.,TRBV11-1,TRBJ2-1
TGTGCCAGCAGTACCCCTAGCGGAACCTCCTACGAGCAGTACTTC,CASSTPSGTSYEQYF,once,TRBD2,TRBV27,TRBJ2-7
TGTGCCAGCAGCCAAGGGACTAGCGGGAACTACAATGAGCAGTTCTTC,CASSQGTSGNYNEQFF,.,TRBD2,TRBV4-2,TRBJ2-1
TGTGCCAGCAGCTTTGGACAGACCTACGAGCAGTACTTC,CASSFGQTYEQYF,once,.,TRBV7-9,TRBJ2-7
TGTGCCTGGACCGACAGGGCTGAAGCTTTCTTT,CAWTDRAEAFF,.,TRBD1,TRBV30,TRBJ1-1
TGTGCCAGCAGTTATGGGGACAGGATTTCAGATACGCAGTATTTT,CASSYGDRISDTQYF,.,TRBD1,TRBV6-6,TRBJ2-3